These 9 T cell receptor beta chains were sequenced from one sample in a study of blood T cell repertoires in COVID-19. Data came from immunoSEQ multiplex PCR; TCRdb stores just in-frame clones and leaves some out. The sample yields around 64,000 clones, more than 75% seen once. Sequenced input: peripheral blood. These receptors came from a man older than 75 in a cohort sampled during active COVID-19.

The chain recombines TRBV7-2 with TRBJ2-3, with 10 bases identical to TRBD2. CDR3 length equals 16 residues. V lost 2 bases and J lost 1; bases outside the gene matches: 3. CDR1 is SGHTA and CDR2 is FQGNSA in the germline V gene. CDR3 protein: CASSLSGLAGTDTQYF. The CDR3 DNA is TGTGCCAGCAGCTTATCCGGACTAGCGGGCACAGATACGCAGTATTTT.

The V gene is TRBV11-2, the J gene TRBJ2-3, with TRBD2 matching 10 bases. This CDR3 has 16 residues. The ends lost 6 bases at V and 4 bases at J; junction bases unmatched: 10. Germline CDR1 reads SGHAT; CDR2 reads FQNNGV. This chain's CDR3 is CASSAMRLAGSDTQYF. For the CDR3, the DNA is TGTGCCAGCAGTGCCATGAGACTAGCGGGTTCAGATACGCAGTATTTT.

The rearrangement links TRBV30 to TRBJ1-1, with 7 bases lining up with TRBD1. CDR3 length: 14 residues. The trim removed 0 bases at V and 4 bases at J, leaving 5 bases unmatched. The germline V gene has CDR1 GTSNPN and CDR2 SVGIG (reference sequence). The CDR3 spells CAWSVGGGGTEAFF. As DNA, the CDR3 is TGTGCCTGGAGTGTAGGAGGGGGCGGCACTGAAGCTTTCTTT.

Only one count was recorded for this clone. The V gene is TRBV9, the J gene TRBJ1-3, with TRBD1 as a possible D gene (6 bases). V was shortened by 0 bases and J by 0 bases, with 10 bases between the two germline ends. Germline V gives CDR1 SGDLS, CDR2 YYNGEE. CDR3 length: 16 residues. CDR3 nucleotide sequence: TGTGCCAGCAGCGTAGGAAACAGGGTCTCTGGAAACACCATATATTTT. This sequence encodes CASSVGNRVSGNTIYF.

The chain links TRBV30 to TRBJ1-2, with D hard to call. Germline V gene lookup returns CDR1 GTSNPN and CDR2 SVGIG (reference sequence). Trimming pared 1 base from V and 0 bases from J, leaving 12 bases between. The CDR3 consists of 15 residues. CDR3 amino acids: CAWSAPGGTNYGYTF. The CDR3 nucleotides read TGTGCCTGGAGTGCCCCGGGAGGGACTAACTATGGCTACACCTTC.

The chain joins TRBV30 to TRBJ2-7; a possible D gene is TRBD1 (5 bases). V was trimmed by 2 bases and J by 2 bases, leaving 13 bases between them. CDR3 size: 14 residues. CDR1 and CDR2 (germline): GTSNPN, SVGIG (reference sequence). CDR3 bases: TGTGCCTGGAGTTTCCAGGGCCCCCCCTACGAGCAGTACTTC. Amino acid sequence: CAWSFQGPPYEQYF.

V gene TRBV2 combines with J gene TRBJ2-3, with D unresolved. CDR1 is SNHLY and CDR2 is FYNNEI in the germline V gene. This CDR3 has 12 residues. Trimming cost V 6 bases and J 0 bases, with 4 bases left between them. CDR3 protein: CASRESTDTQYF. The CDR3 nucleotides are TGTGCCAGCAGAGAGAGCACAGATACGCAGTATTTT.

The rearrangement joins TRBV7-8 to TRBJ1-5, with D hard to call. V was clipped by 2 bases and J by 0 bases, with 5 bases between them. Per the germline V gene, CDR1 is SGHVS and CDR2 is FQNEAQ. The CDR3 totals 14 residues. The CDR3 reads CASSLTGSNQPQHF. In DNA form, the CDR3 reads TGTGCCAGCAGCTTAACGGGTAGCAATCAGCCCCAGCATTTT. Full variable domain (outside the CDR3, taken from reference TRBV7-8 and TRBJ1-5): GAGVSQSPRYKVAKRGQDVALRCDPISGHVSLFWYQQALGQGPEFLTYFQNEAQLDKSGLPSDRFFAERPEGSVSTLKIQRTQQEDSAVYLCASSLTGSNQPQHFGDGTRLSIL.

This chain connects TRBV30 to TRBJ1-5; unclear D gene. The CDR3 is made up of 13 amino acids. With 3 bases removed from V and 0 bases from J, the gap between germline ends came to 6 bases. Germline V gene data show CDR1 as GTSNPN and CDR2 as SVGIG (reference sequence). The CDR3 DNA sequence: TGTGCCTGGAGCCGGGTTAGCAATCAGCCCCAGCATTTT. As protein: CAWSRVSNQPQHF.